The 13 T cell receptor beta chains presented below share a single source sample, sequenced in a study of T-cell reconstitution after alpha-beta-depleted transplantation in children. It was with unique molecular identifiers that the TCRbeta library was prepared. Each CDR3 protein gets one entry after TCRdb re-called the PCR reads with MiXCR. The data show about 470,000 distinct CDR3 sequences, about 40% seen once. The sequencing used PBMCs, collected before TCRalphabeta/CD19-depleted stem cell transplant. The receptors stem from a girl aged 2-9 years with aplastic anemia, due to receive a stem cell transplant.

The chain is built from TRBV6-5 and TRBJ2-7, with TRBD1 identical over 8 bases. Germline V lookup: CDR1 MNHEY, CDR2 SVGAGI. This CDR3 comprises 12 residues. The ends lost 0 bases at V and 12 bases at J; junction bases unmatched: 4. This chain's CDR3 is CASSYSEGTGYF. CDR3 coding DNA: TGTGCCAGCAGTTACTCGGAAGGGACAGGGTACTTC.

This clonotype was recorded many times. This rearrangement joins TRBV5-1 to TRBJ2-1, with 9 bases identical to TRBD1. The J segment lost 8 bases and the V segment lost 2 bases, leaving 8 bases of the junction unmatched. The CDR3 covers 15 residues. CDR1 is SGHRS, CDR2 YFSETQ, per germline. The CDR3 reads CASSFRDRVNDEQFF. For the CDR3, the DNA is TGCGCCAGCAGCTTCCGGGACAGGGTGAACGATGAGCAGTTCTTC.

As for this clonotype: A much larger clone differs from this one at a single base, so this may be a read error. This sequence joins TRBV20-1 and TRBJ1-5; D gene ambiguous. The germline gives CDR1 DFQATT, CDR2 SNEGSKA (reference sequence). The length of the CDR3 is 12 residues. V gave up 3 bases and J gave up 0 bases, with 3 bases separating them. As DNA, the CDR3 is TGCAGTGCTAGGGCTAGCAATCAGCCCCAGCATTTT. Its translation: CSARASNQPQHF.

The rearrangement links TRBV7-2 to TRBJ2-7; no clear D gene. The V end lost 5 bases, the J end lost 6 bases, and 23 bases lay between the germline ends. Per germline, CDR1 SGHTA and CDR2 FQGNSA. The CDR3 loop spans 16 amino acids. CDR3 sequence: CASSPLFSYPRGEQYF. The CDR3 region has the DNA TGTGCCAGCAGCCCGCTCTTTAGCTATCCCCGTGGCGAGCAGTACTTC.

This clonotype was found many times. The chain joins TRBV7-9 to TRBJ2-1; the match to TRBD2 covers 9 bases. V shed 6 bases, J shed 0 bases, and the junction held 6 bases outside the gene matches. Germline CDR1 is SEHNR and CDR2 is FQNEAQ (reference sequence). CDR3 size: 16 residues. The CDR3 here is CASRPTSGSSYNEQFF. The DNA for the CDR3 is TGTGCCAGCAGACCGACTAGCGGCTCCTCCTACAATGAGCAGTTCTTC. Full variable domain (remainder filled in from reference TRBV7-9 and TRBJ2-1): DTGVSQNPRHKITKRGQNVTFRCDPISEHNRLYWYRQTLGQGPEFLTYFQNEAQLEKSRLLSDRFSAERPKGSFSTLEIQRTEQGDSAMYLCASRPTSGSSYNEQFFGPGTRLTVL.

This clonotype was recorded only once. This rearrangement joins TRBV6-5 to TRBJ2-3; unclear D gene. V was cut by 0 bases and J by 9 bases, with 19 bases left in between. The CDR3 runs 16 residues. Germline CDR1 MNHEY, CDR2 SVGAGI. The CDR3 DNA reads as TGTGCCAGCAGTTACTCCTATTACCCGAACAAGGGCACGCAGTATTTT. This translates into CASSYSYYPNKGTQYF.

The rearrangement links TRBV11-2 to TRBJ2-2; TRBD1 aligns across 12 bases. CDR3 length: 15 amino acids. Germline assignment: CDR1 SGHAT and CDR2 FQNNGV. J lost 9 bases, V lost 5 bases, and 7 bases had no gene match. The CDR3 bases are TGTGCCAGCAGCCTGGGACAGGGGGCGCTGAGGGAGCTGTTTTTT. Protein product: CASSLGQGALRELFF.

V is TRBV29-1 and J is TRBJ2-7, with 8 bases lining up with TRBD1. This CDR3 comprises 13 residues. Per germline, CDR1 SQVTM and CDR2 ANQGSEA. J was trimmed by 0 bases and V by 5 bases; bases with no gene match: 3. As DNA, the CDR3 is TGCAGCGTTCGACAGGGGAGCTCCTACGAGCAGTACTTC. It is translated as CSVRQGSSYEQYF.

In its sample, this clonotype was seen many times. The chain recombines TRBV6-2 or TRBV6-3 with TRBJ2-7; 7 bases are shared with TRBD1. V lost 5 bases to trimming and J lost 3 bases; unmatched junction nucleotides: 13. Germline V gene lookup returns CDR1 MNHEY and CDR2 SVGEGT. This CDR3 is built from 16 residues. The DNA of the CDR3 is TGTGCCAGCAGTATCGTTACCGGGACAGTTATCTACGAGCAGTACTTC. As protein: CASSIVTGTVIYEQYF.

This clonotype was seen ten or more times. This sequence joins TRBV15 and TRBJ2-1; TRBD2 aligns across 8 bases. Germline V lookup: CDR1 LNHNV, CDR2 YYDKDF (reference sequence). V lost 5 bases and J lost 0; bases outside the gene matches: 9. The CDR3 is 17 amino acids. The CDR3 sequence is CATSGYVSGSSYNEQFF. In DNA form, the CDR3 reads TGTGCCACCAGCGGGTACGTCAGCGGGAGCTCCTACAATGAGCAGTTCTTC.

CDR3 coding DNA: TGTGCCAGCAGCTTAGATCACGGGGAGACCCAGTACTTC. It specifies CASSLDHGETQYF. This chain links TRBV7-2 with TRBJ2-5; D unclear. This CDR3 has 13 residues. Per germline, CDR1 SGHTA and CDR2 FQGNSA. V was trimmed by 1 base and J by 5 bases, leaving 8 bases between them.

This rearrangement joins TRBV12-3 or TRBV12-4 to TRBJ1-2; D remains unclear. The CDR3 has 14 residues. Trimming left V 7 bases short and J 2 bases short, with 14 bases between. This CDR3 reads CASTQLGYNYGYTF. In nucleotides, the CDR3 is TGTGCCAGCACTCAGCTGGGTTACAACTATGGCTACACCTTC.

The chain is built from TRBV27 and TRBJ1-1; D is unresolved. This CDR3 contains 13 residues. V was cut by 0 bases and J by 8 bases, with 10 bases left in between. Germline lookup yields CDR1 MNHEY and CDR2 SMNVEV (reference sequence). The CDR3 protein is CASSLSSGFEAFF. CDR3 nucleotides: TGTGCCAGCAGTTTATCGTCGGGGTTCGAAGCTTTCTTT.